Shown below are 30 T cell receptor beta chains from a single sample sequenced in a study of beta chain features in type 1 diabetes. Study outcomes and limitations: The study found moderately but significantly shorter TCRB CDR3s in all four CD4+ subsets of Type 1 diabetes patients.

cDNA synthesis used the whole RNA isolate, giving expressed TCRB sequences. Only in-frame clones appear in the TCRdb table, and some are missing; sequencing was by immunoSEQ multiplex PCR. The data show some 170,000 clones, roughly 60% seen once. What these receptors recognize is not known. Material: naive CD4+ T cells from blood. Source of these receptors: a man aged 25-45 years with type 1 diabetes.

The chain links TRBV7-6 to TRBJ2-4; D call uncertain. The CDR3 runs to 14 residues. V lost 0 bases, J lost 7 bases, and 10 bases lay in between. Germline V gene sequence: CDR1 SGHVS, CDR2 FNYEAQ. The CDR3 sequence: CASSLAYQDNIQYF. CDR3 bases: TGTGCCAGCAGCTTAGCATACCAGGACAACATTCAGTACTTC.

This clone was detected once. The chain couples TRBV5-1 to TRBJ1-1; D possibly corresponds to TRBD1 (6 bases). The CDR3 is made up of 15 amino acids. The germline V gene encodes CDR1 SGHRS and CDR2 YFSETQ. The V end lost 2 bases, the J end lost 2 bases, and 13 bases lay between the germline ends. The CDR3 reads CASSFGTQHNTEAFF. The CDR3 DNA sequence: TGCGCCAGCAGCTTCGGGACACAGCACAACACTGAAGCTTTCTTT. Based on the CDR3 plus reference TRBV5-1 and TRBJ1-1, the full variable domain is KAGVTQTPRYLIKTRGQQVTLSCSPISGHRSVSWYQQTPGQGLQFLFEYFSETQRNKGNFPGRFSGRQFSNSRSEMNVSTLELGDSALYLCASSFGTQHNTEAFFGQGTRLTVV.

The CDR3 sequence: CACQAGPGETQYF. CDR3 sequence (DNA): TGTGCCTGCCAAGCGGGGCCCGGAGAGACCCAGTACTTC. The rearrangement links TRBV30 to TRBJ2-5, with 7 bases fitting TRBD2. The germline gives CDR1 GTSNPN, CDR2 SVGIG (reference sequence). Trimming cost V 6 bases and J 4 bases; bases outside gene matches: 8. This CDR3 has 13 amino acids.

The CDR3 is CASSPSPGTGVYEQYF. The CDR3 DNA reads TGTGCCAGCAGCCCATCCCCCGGGACAGGGGTCTACGAGCAGTACTTC. The chain uses TRBV7-2 and TRBJ2-7; 10 bases map to TRBD1. The junction had 10 bases not matched to a gene; V was cut back by 5 bases and J by 3 bases. In germline, CDR1 is SGHTA, CDR2 FQGNSA. The CDR3 covers 16 residues.

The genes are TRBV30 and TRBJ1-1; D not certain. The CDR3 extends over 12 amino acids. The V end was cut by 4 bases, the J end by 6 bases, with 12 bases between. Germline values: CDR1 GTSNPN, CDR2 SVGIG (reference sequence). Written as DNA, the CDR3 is TGTGCCTGGACATCCCTCAGCGCTGAAGCTTTCTTT. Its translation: CAWTSLSAEAFF.

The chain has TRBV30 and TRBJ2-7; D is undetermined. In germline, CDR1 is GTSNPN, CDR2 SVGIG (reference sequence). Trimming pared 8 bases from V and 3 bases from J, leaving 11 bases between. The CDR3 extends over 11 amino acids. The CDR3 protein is CAAERIYEQYF. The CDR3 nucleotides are TGTGCCGCTGAACGAATCTACGAGCAGTACTTC.

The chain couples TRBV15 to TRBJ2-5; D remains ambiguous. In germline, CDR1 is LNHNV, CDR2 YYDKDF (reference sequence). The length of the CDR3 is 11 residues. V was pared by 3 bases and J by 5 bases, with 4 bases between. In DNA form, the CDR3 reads TGTGCCACCAGCAGCTGGGAGACCCAGTACTTC. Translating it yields CATSSWETQYF.

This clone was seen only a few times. CDR3 sequence: CASSPLVQRLAKNIQYF. CDR3 DNA sequence: TGTGCCAGCAGCCCCCTGGTGCAGAGATTAGCCAAAAACATTCAGTACTTC. This rearrangement joins TRBV13 to TRBJ2-4; D gene uncertain. V was pared by 5 bases and J by 0 bases, with 17 bases between. CDR3 size: 17 residues. Germline values: CDR1 PRHDT, CDR2 FYEKMQ (reference sequence). The variable domain in full, completed from reference TRBV13 and TRBJ2-4, reads AAGVIQSPRHLIKEKRETATLKCYPIPRHDTVYWYQQGPGQDPQFLISFYEKMQSDKGSIPDRFSAQQFSDYHSELNMSSLELGDSALYFCASSPLVQRLAKNIQYFGAGTRLSVL.

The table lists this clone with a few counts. CDR3 sequence: CASSYSTDLQGYEQYF. The CDR3 DNA follows: TGTGCCAGCAGTTACTCGACGGACCTACAGGGCTACGAGCAGTACTTC. This sequence joins TRBV6-5 and TRBJ2-7, with D possibly being TRBD1 (6 bases). With 0 bases removed from V and 3 bases from J, the gap between germline ends came to 15 bases. In germline, CDR1 is MNHEY, CDR2 SVGAGI. This CDR3 region has 16 residues.

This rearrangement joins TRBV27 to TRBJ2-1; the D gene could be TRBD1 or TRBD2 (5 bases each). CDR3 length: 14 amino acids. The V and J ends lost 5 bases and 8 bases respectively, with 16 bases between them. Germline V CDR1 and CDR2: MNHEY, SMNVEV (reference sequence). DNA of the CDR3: TGTGCCAGCAGTGGGAGTCTGGGGGTGGATGAGCAGTTCTTC. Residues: CASSGSLGVDEQFF.

This CDR3 is CSVERGASRETQYF. CDR3 coding DNA: TGCAGCGTTGAGAGGGGGGCCTCCAGGGAGACCCAGTACTTC. This chain uses TRBV29-1 with TRBJ2-5; perhaps D is TRBD1 or TRBD2 (6 bases each). There are 14 residues in the CDR3. Trimming stripped 3 bases from V and 5 bases from J, with 16 bases between. Germline assignment: CDR1 SQVTM and CDR2 ANQGSEA.

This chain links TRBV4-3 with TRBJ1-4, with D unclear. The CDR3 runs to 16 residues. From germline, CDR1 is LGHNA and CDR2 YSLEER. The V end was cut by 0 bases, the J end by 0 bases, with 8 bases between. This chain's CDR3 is CASSQEAVATNEKLFF. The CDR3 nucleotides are TGCGCCAGCAGCCAAGAAGCAGTCGCAACTAATGAAAAACTGTTTTTT.

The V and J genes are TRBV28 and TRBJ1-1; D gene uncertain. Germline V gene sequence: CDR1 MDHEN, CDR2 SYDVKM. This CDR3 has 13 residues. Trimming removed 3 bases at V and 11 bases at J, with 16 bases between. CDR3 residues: CASSFDVSSQAFF. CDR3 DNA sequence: TGTGCCAGCAGTTTCGACGTATCCTCCCAGGCTTTCTTT.

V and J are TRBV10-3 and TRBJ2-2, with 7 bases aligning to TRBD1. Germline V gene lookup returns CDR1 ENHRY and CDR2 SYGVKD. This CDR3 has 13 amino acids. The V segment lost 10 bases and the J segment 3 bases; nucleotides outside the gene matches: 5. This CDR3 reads CATTDRDTGELFF. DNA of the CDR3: TGTGCCACCACTGACAGGGACACCGGGGAGCTGTTTTTT.

DNA for the CDR3: TGTGCCAGCAGCTTGGAGCTGGGGGAGACCCAGTACTTC. The encoded protein is CASSLELGETQYF. The chain combines TRBV7-9 with TRBJ2-5; D not resolved. Germline V gene data show CDR1 as SEHNR and CDR2 as FQNEAQ (reference sequence). This CDR3 comprises 13 residues. Trimming cost V 3 bases and J 5 bases, with 10 bases left between them.

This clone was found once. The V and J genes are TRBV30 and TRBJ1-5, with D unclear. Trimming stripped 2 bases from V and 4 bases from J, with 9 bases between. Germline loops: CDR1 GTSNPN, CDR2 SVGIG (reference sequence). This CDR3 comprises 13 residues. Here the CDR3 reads CAWSRAPNQPQHF. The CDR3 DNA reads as TGTGCCTGGAGTCGAGCACCTAATCAGCCCCAGCATTTT. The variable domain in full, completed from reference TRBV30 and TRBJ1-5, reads SQTIHQWPATLVQPVGSPLSLECTVEGTSNPNLYWYRQAAGRGLQLLFYSVGIGQISSEVPQNLSASRPQDRQFILSSKKLLLSDSGFYLCAWSRAPNQPQHFGDGTRLSIL.

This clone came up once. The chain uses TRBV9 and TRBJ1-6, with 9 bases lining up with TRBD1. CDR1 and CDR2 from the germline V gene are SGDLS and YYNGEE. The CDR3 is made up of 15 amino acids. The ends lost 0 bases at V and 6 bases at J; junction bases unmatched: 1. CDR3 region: CASSVEDRGNSPLHF. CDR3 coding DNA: TGTGCCAGCAGCGTAGAGGACAGGGGTAATTCACCCCTCCACTTT.

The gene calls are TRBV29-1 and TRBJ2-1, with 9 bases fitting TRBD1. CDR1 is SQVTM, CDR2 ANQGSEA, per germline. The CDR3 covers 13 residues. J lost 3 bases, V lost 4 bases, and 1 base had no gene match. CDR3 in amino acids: CSVGGQGYNEQFF. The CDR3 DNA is TGCAGCGTTGGGGGACAGGGCTACAATGAGCAGTTCTTC.

The CDR3 nucleotides read TGCGCCAGCAGCCAACCCGGAAGGAACAATGAGCAGTTCTTC. It translates to CASSQPGRNNEQFF. The chain couples TRBV4-3 to TRBJ2-1; D not resolved. CDR3 length equals 14 residues. V lost 2 bases and J lost 5, with 10 bases in between. The germline CDR1 and CDR2 sequences are LGHNA and YSLEER.

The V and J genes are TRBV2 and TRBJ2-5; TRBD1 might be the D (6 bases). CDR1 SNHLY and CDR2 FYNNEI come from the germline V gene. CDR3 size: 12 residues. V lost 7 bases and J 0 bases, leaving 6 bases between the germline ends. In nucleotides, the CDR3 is TGTGCCAGCAACAGGGACCAAGAGACCCAGTACTTC. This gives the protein CASNRDQETQYF.

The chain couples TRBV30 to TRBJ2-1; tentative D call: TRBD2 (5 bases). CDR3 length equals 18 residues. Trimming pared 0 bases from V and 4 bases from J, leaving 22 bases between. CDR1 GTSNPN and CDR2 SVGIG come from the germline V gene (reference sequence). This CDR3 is CAWSVIILSGGSYNEQFF. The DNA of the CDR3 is TGTGCCTGGAGTGTAATCATCCTCTCAGGAGGATCTTACAATGAGCAGTTCTTC.

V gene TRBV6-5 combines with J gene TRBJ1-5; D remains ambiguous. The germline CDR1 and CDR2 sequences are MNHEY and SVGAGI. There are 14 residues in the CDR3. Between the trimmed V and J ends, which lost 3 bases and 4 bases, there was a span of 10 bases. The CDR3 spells CASSYLGINQPQHF. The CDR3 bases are TGTGCCAGCAGTTATTTAGGGATTAATCAGCCCCAGCATTTT.

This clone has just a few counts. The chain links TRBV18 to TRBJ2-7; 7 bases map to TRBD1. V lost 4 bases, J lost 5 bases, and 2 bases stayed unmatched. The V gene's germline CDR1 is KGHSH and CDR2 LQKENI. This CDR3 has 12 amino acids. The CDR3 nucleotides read TGTGCCAGCTCACGTGGACAGGACGAGCAGTACTTC. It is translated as CASSRGQDEQYF. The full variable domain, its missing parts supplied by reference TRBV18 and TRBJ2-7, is NAGVMQNPRHLVRRRGQEARLRCSPMKGHSHVYWYRQLPEEGLKFMVYLQKENIIDESGMPKERFSAEFPKEGPSILRIQQVVRGDSAAYFCASSRGQDEQYFGPGTRLTVT.

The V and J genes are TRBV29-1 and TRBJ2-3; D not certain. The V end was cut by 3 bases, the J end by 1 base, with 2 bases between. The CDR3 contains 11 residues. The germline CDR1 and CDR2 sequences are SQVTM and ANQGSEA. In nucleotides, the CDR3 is TGCAGCGTTGACGGCACAGATACGCAGTATTTT. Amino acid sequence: CSVDGTDTQYF.

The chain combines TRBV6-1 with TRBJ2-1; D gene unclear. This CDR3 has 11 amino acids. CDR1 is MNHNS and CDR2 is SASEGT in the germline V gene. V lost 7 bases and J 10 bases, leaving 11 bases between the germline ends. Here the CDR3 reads CASNSGPEQFF. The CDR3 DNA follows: TGTGCCAGCAACTCCGGGCCCGAGCAGTTCTTC.

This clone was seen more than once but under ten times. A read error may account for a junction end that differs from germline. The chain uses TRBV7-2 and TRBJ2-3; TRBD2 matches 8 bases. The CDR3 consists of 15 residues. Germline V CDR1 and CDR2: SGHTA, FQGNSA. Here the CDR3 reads CASSLAGHRRDTQYF. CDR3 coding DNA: TGTGCCAGCAGCCTAGCGGGCCACCGGAGAGATACGCAGTATTTT. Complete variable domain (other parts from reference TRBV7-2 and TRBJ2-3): GAGVSQSPSNKVTEKGKDVELRCDPISGHTALYWYRQSLGQGLEFLIYFQGNSAPDKSGLPSDRFSAERTGGSVSTLTIQRTQQEDSAVYLCASSLAGHRRDTQYFGPGTRLTVL.

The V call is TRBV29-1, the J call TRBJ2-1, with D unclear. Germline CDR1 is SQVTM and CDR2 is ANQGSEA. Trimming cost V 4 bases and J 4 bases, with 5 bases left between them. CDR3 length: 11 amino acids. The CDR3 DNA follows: TGCAGCGTTGGGCGATACAATGAGCAGTTCTTC. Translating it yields CSVGRYNEQFF.

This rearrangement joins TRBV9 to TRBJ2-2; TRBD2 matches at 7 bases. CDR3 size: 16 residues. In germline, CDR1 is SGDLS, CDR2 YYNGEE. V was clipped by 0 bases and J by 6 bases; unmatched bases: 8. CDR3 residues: CASSVVGLPKSGELFF. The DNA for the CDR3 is TGTGCCAGCAGCGTAGTGGGACTACCCAAATCCGGGGAGCTGTTTTTT. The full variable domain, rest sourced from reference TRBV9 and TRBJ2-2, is DSGVTQTPKHLITATGQRVTLRCSPRSGDLSVYWYQQSLDQGLQFLIQYYNGEERAKGNILERFSAQQFPDLHSELNLSSLELGDSALYFCASSVVGLPKSGELFFGEGSRLTVL.

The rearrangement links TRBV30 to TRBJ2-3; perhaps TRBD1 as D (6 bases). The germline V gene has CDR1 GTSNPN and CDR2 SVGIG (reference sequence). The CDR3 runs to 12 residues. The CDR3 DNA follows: TGTGCTTCTTCAGGGACAACAGATACGCAGTATTTT. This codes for CASSGTTDTQYF.

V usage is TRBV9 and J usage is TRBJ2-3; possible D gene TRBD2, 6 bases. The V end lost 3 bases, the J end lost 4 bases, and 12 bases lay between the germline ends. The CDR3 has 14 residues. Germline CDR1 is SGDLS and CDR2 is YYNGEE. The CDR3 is CASSDQLASDTQYF. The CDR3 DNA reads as TGTGCCAGCAGCGACCAACTAGCATCAGATACGCAGTATTTT.